Shown below are 27 T cell receptor beta chains from a single sample sequenced in a study of T cell responses to AZD1222 COVID-19 vaccine. Assay used: immunoSEQ multiplex PCR; TCRdb lists only in-frame clones, some missing. The data hold about 160,000 clones, with about 90% observed a single time. This sample comprised peripheral blood, obtained 28 days after the second AZD1222 dose. These receptors all stem from an adult who received the AZD1222 COVID-19 vaccine.

The rearrangement uses TRBV7-3 and TRBJ2-3; 9 bases fit TRBD2. CDR3 length equals 15 residues. Germline V CDR1 and CDR2: SGHTA, FQGTGA. The V and J ends lost 4 bases and 0 bases, in that order; junction bases with no gene match: 2. CDR3 in amino acids: CASSSLAGSTDTQYF. The CDR3 DNA is TGTGCCAGCAGCTCCCTAGCGGGAAGCACAGATACGCAGTATTTT. The variable domain in full, completed from reference TRBV7-3 and TRBJ2-3, reads GAGVSQTPSNKVTEKGKYVELRCDPISGHTALYWYRQSLGQGPEFLIYFQGTGAADDSGLPNDRFFAVRPEGSVSTLKIQRTERGDSAVYLCASSSLAGSTDTQYFGPGTRLTVL.

The chain carries TRBV2 and TRBJ2-2, with D perhaps TRBD2 (5 bases). The CDR3 length is 14 residues. Trimming cost V 6 bases and J 2 bases, with 10 bases left between them. Germline CDR1 and CDR2: SNHLY and FYNNEI. The chain's CDR3 is CASRPADNTGELFF. The CDR3, as DNA: TGTGCCAGCAGACCAGCGGATAACACCGGGGAGCTGTTTTTT.

Here the CDR3 reads CASSLGLRGVRNYGYTF. The CDR3 DNA follows: TGTGCCAGCAGCTTAGGGCTCCGCGGGGTCCGTAACTATGGCTACACCTTC. The chain recombines TRBV7-6 with TRBJ1-2; D is ambiguous. The CDR3 totals 17 residues. V shed 1 base and J shed 1 base, with 16 bases lying between them. The germline CDR1 and CDR2 sequences are SGHVS and FNYEAQ.

There are a few counts of this clone. The chain has TRBV29-1 and TRBJ1-1, with TRBD1 matching 7 bases. In germline, CDR1 is SQVTM, CDR2 ANQGSEA. V lost 3 bases to trimming and J lost 7 bases; unmatched junction nucleotides: 11. This CDR3 comprises 14 residues. The chain's CDR3 is CSVDDEGARFEAFF. CDR3 coding DNA: TGCAGCGTTGACGATGAGGGGGCCCGTTTTGAAGCTTTCTTT.

The chain joins TRBV3-1 (or the pseudogene TRBV3-2) to TRBJ1-2; TRBD1 aligns across 7 bases. The ends lost 0 bases at V and 8 bases at J; junction bases unmatched: 6. This CDR3 comprises 14 residues. Germline V gene data show CDR1 as LGHDT and CDR2 as YNNKEL (reference sequence). The CDR3 sequence: CASSQEQGLGGYTF. The CDR3 DNA sequence: TGTGCCAGCAGCCAAGAACAGGGGTTGGGGGGCTACACCTTC.

The chain uses TRBV5-1 and TRBJ2-3; D possibly matches TRBD1 or TRBD2 (5 bases each). Germline V CDR1 and CDR2: SGHRS, YFSETQ. CDR3 length equals 15 residues. With 1 base removed from V and 0 bases from J, the gap between germline ends came to 9 bases. CDR3 DNA sequence: TGCGCCAGCAGCTTGCGAGGGGTTAGCACAGATACGCAGTATTTT. Its translation: CASSLRGVSTDTQYF.

The J gene is TRBJ1-1, the V gene TRBV5-8; D remains ambiguous. V dropped 4 bases and J dropped 0 bases, with 7 bases sitting between them. The CDR3 is 13 amino acids. CDR1 SGHTS and CDR2 YDEGEE come from the germline V gene. The CDR3 nucleotides are TGTGCCAGCAGCCGCGACATGAACACTGAAGCTTTCTTT. Encoded protein: CASSRDMNTEAFF.

The V and J genes are TRBV19 and TRBJ1-6, with D possibly matching TRBD1 (6 bases). Between the trimmed V and J ends, which lost 5 bases and 5 bases, there was a span of 10 bases. The germline V gene encodes CDR1 LNHDA and CDR2 SQIVND (reference sequence). The CDR3 consists of 14 residues. The CDR3 nucleotides are TGTGCCAGTAGTCTAAGACAGGATAATTCACCCCTCCACTTT. Amino acid sequence: CASSLRQDNSPLHF.

This clone has just a few counts. J is TRBJ2-2 and V is TRBV5-4; D remains unclear. V was cut by 0 bases and J by 1 base, with 4 bases left in between. The CDR3 extends over 14 amino acids. CDR1 is SGHNT and CDR2 is YYREEE in the germline V gene (reference sequence). The CDR3 coding sequence is TGTGCCAGCAGCTTGGGGAGGAACACCGGGGAGCTGTTTTTT. This translates into CASSLGRNTGELFF.

This clone is a singleton in its sample. This chain's CDR3 is CAWTDQETQYF. CDR3 coding DNA: TGTGCCTGGACAGACCAAGAGACCCAGTACTTC. This chain links TRBV30 with TRBJ2-5; D gene uncertain. The V end was cut by 4 bases, the J end by 0 bases, with 3 bases between. This CDR3 has 11 residues. Germline-derived CDR1 and CDR2 are GTSNPN and SVGIG (reference sequence).

This clone is a singleton in its sample. The sample has other DNA sequences that encode this CDR3 too. The genes are TRBV30 and TRBJ1-4, with D tentatively TRBD1 (5 bases). CDR3 size: 13 residues. Trimming took off 4 bases at V and 5 bases at J, with 11 bases between the two ends. CDR1 is GTSNPN and CDR2 is SVGIG in the germline V gene (reference sequence). The chain's CDR3 is CAWKTGENEKLFF. CDR3 in DNA: TGTGCCTGGAAGACGGGGGAAAATGAAAAACTGTTTTTT.

The chain combines TRBV21-1 with TRBJ1-6. TRBV21-1 is labeled a pseudogene. The CDR3 extends over 18 amino acids. CDR3 bases: TGTGCCAGCAGCACTTACAAAAGGGAGGGGGCTTCTAATTCACCCCTCCACTTT. Amino acid sequence: CASSTYKREGASNSPLHF.

CDR3 DNA sequence: TGTGCCACCAGCCCTAGCGGGAGGGGCACAGATACGCAGTATTTT. This gives the protein CATSPSGRGTDTQYF. The chain combines TRBV24-1 with TRBJ2-3; TRBD2 agrees at 12 bases. The germline gives CDR1 KGHDR, CDR2 SFDVKD. This CDR3 has 15 amino acids. V shed 7 bases, J shed 1 base, and the junction held 2 bases outside the gene matches.

This clone has a handful of counts. The chain couples TRBV12-3 or TRBV12-4 to TRBJ1-2, with TRBD1 matching over 7 bases. V dropped 7 bases and J dropped 4; count of bases not matched to a gene: 3. The CDR3 totals 12 residues. In DNA, the CDR3 is TGTGCCAGCACCCGACAGGGCTATGGCTACACCTTC. Translation: CASTRQGYGYTF.

This clone was picked up one time. Written as DNA, the CDR3 is TGTGCCAGCAGCTTAGGTGAAACGGATCGCAGGGGGTACTTC. This codes for CASSLGETDRRGYF. This chain joins TRBV7-9 and TRBJ2-7; tentative D call: TRBD1 (6 bases). Trimming stripped 1 base from V and 12 bases from J, with 19 bases between. CDR3 length equals 14 residues. Germline CDR1 reads SEHNR; CDR2 reads FQNEAQ (reference sequence).

The chain employs TRBV6-2 or TRBV6-3 and TRBJ2-7, with 9 bases fitting TRBD2. CDR1 and CDR2 from the germline V gene are MNHEY and SVGEGT. The trim removed 6 bases at V and 2 bases at J, leaving 5 bases unmatched. This CDR3 contains 14 residues. This chain's CDR3 is CASSQRGATYEQYF. The CDR3, as DNA: TGTGCCAGCAGCCAGCGGGGGGCAACCTACGAGCAGTACTTC.

V gene TRBV30 combines with J gene TRBJ1-4, with D tentatively TRBD1 (5 bases). The germline V gene encodes CDR1 GTSNPN and CDR2 SVGIG (reference sequence). Trimming removed 4 bases from V and 8 bases from J, with 23 bases in between. The CDR3 is 16 amino acids. The CDR3 sequence: CAWTSGAEGYLEKLFF. CDR3 DNA sequence: TGTGCCTGGACCTCTGGGGCGGAAGGATACTTAGAAAAACTGTTTTTT.

The V gene is TRBV15, the J gene TRBJ1-1; a possible D gene is TRBD1 (6 bases). The CDR3 contains 17 residues. Deletions cut 0 bases from V and 8 bases from J, with 22 bases between. Germline V lookup: CDR1 LNHNV, CDR2 YYDKDF (reference sequence). For the CDR3, the DNA is TGTGCCACCAGCAGAGATCCGTTGCGAAAGAACAGGGTAGAAGCTTTCTTT. Translation: CATSRDPLRKNRVEAFF. The variable domain in full, with the rest retrieved from reference TRBV15 and TRBJ1-1, is DAMVIQNPRYQVTQFGKPVTLSCSQTLNHNVMYWYQQKSSQAPKLLFHYYDKDFNNEADTPDNFQSRRPNTSFCFLDIRSPGLGDTAMYLCATSRDPLRKNRVEAFFGQGTRLTVV.

The rearrangement uses TRBV4-1 and TRBJ2-2; D gene uncertain. CDR3 length equals 14 residues. V was cut by 0 bases and J by 7 bases, with 9 bases left in between. Germline values: CDR1 MGHRA, CDR2 YSYEKL. The CDR3 loop reads CASSQERGLGELFF. The CDR3 region has the DNA TGCGCCAGCAGCCAAGAGCGCGGTCTCGGGGAGCTGTTTTTT.

The chain links TRBV3-1 (or the pseudogene TRBV3-2) to TRBJ1-2; TRBD1 matches 7 bases. The germline V gene has CDR1 LGHDT and CDR2 YNNKEL (reference sequence). The CDR3 is made up of 15 amino acids. The V segment lost 1 base and the J segment 5 bases; nucleotides outside the gene matches: 7. The CDR3 nucleotides are TGTGCCAGCAGCCAAGGACAGGGTAGGAGATATGGCTACACCTTC. It is translated as CASSQGQGRRYGYTF.

This chain connects TRBV7-9 to TRBJ2-7, with D perhaps TRBD2 (5 bases). The CDR3 contains 14 residues. Germline-derived CDR1 and CDR2 are SEHNR and FQNEAQ (reference sequence). Trimming stripped 2 bases from V and 2 bases from J, with 10 bases between. The CDR3 reads CASSLSGLAYEQYF. The CDR3 DNA is TGTGCCAGCAGCTTATCGGGGTTAGCCTACGAGCAGTACTTC. The whole variable domain, remainder taken from reference TRBV7-9 and TRBJ2-7, is DTGVSQNPRHKITKRGQNVTFRCDPISEHNRLYWYRQTLGQGPEFLTYFQNEAQLEKSRLLSDRFSAERPKGSFSTLEIQRTEQGDSAMYLCASSLSGLAYEQYFGPGTRLTVT.

This clone appeared once. The gene calls are TRBV12-3 or TRBV12-4 and TRBJ1-1; D gene ambiguous. V was cut by 3 bases and J by 4 bases, with 9 bases left in between. The CDR3 covers 13 residues. CDR3 protein: CASSLGWRTEAFF. In DNA form, the CDR3 reads TGTGCCAGCAGTTTGGGTTGGCGCACTGAAGCTTTCTTT.

The genes are TRBV15 and TRBJ1-2, with D hard to call. The CDR3 is made up of 15 amino acids. Trimming took off 0 bases at V and 7 bases at J, with 15 bases between the two ends. CDR1 is LNHNV, CDR2 YYDKDF, per germline (reference sequence). CDR3 sequence: CATSRDLISEGGYTF. Written as DNA, the CDR3 is TGTGCCACCAGCAGAGATTTGATCTCCGAAGGTGGCTACACCTTC.

V and J are TRBV11-2 and TRBJ2-1, with TRBD2 identical over 9 bases. The ends lost 3 bases at V and 6 bases at J; junction bases unmatched: 6. Germline CDR1 reads SGHAT; CDR2 reads FQNNGV. This CDR3 comprises 15 residues. CDR3 region: CASSFQRGDGNEQFF. CDR3 DNA sequence: TGTGCCAGCAGCTTCCAGCGGGGGGACGGCAATGAGCAGTTCTTC.

The chain links TRBV5-1 to TRBJ2-1; D unresolved. Trimming cost V 1 base and J 0 bases, with 5 bases left between them. The CDR3 loop spans 14 amino acids. CDR1 and CDR2 (germline): SGHRS, YFSETQ. CDR3 nucleotides: TGCGCCAGCAGCTTGCTGGGCTCCTACAATGAGCAGTTCTTC. Its translation: CASSLLGSYNEQFF.

The chain couples TRBV5-8 to TRBJ2-7; TRBD1 matches at 9 bases. There are 13 residues in the CDR3. The V segment lost 9 bases and the J segment 3 bases; nucleotides outside the gene matches: 7. Per germline, CDR1 SGHTS and CDR2 YDEGEE. This chain's CDR3 is CATSGQGIYEQYF. Written as DNA, the CDR3 is TGTGCCACCTCTGGACAGGGGATCTACGAGCAGTACTTC.

The chain links TRBV24-1 to TRBJ1-1; 7 nucleotides align to TRBD1. V lost 1 base and J lost 3; bases outside the gene matches: 4. The CDR3 has 15 amino acids. Germline CDR1 reads KGHDR; CDR2 reads SFDVKD. The CDR3 DNA reads as TGTGCCACCAGTGATTTCTGGGACAGAGACACTGAAGCTTTCTTT. As protein: CATSDFWDRDTEAFF.